The 8 T cell receptor beta chains below were found in one sample sequenced in a study of shared clonotypes between healthy human individuals. Measured with immunoSEQ multiplex PCR; TCRdb has only the in-frame clones, and not every one. Of hundreds of thousands of clones listed, roughly 98% are singletons. Naive-designated CD8 cells lacked CD45RO, were positively enriched for CCR7, and omitted terminally differentiated effector memory CD45RA+ cells. Material for sequencing was naive CD8+ T cells sorted from blood. These receptors all stem from a man aged 25-45 years in good health.

The chain links TRBV7-2 to TRBJ2-1; D possibly corresponds to TRBD2 (5 bases). Trimming left V 2 bases short and J 4 bases short, with 15 bases between. This CDR3 contains 16 residues. CDR1 and CDR2 (germline): SGHTA, FQGNSA. The CDR3 DNA sequence: TGTGCCAGCAGCTTATTTTCGGGCGGGTTTTACAATGAGCAGTTCTTC. It codes for CASSLFSGGFYNEQFF.

This chain links TRBV28 with TRBJ2-5; no clear D. The V gene lost 3 bases and the J gene lost 5 bases, with 10 bases spanning the gap. Germline V gives CDR1 MDHEN, CDR2 SYDVKM. The length of the CDR3 is 13 residues. The CDR3 protein is CASSFVISETQYF. CDR3 coding DNA: TGTGCCAGCAGTTTTGTCATCTCGGAGACCCAGTACTTC.

This chain connects TRBV7-2 to TRBJ1-2; 7 bases map to TRBD1. The V segment lost 5 bases and the J segment 3 bases; nucleotides outside the gene matches: 12. This CDR3 spans 16 amino acids. The germline V gene encodes CDR1 SGHTA and CDR2 FQGNSA. Here the CDR3 DNA reads TGTGCCAGCAGCCATATAGGACAGGCCCGTGACTATGGCTACACCTTC. This translates into CASSHIGQARDYGYTF.

J is TRBJ2-1 and V is TRBV29-1; tentative D call: TRBD1 (5 bases). V lost 1 base, J lost 3 bases, and 10 bases lay in between. CDR1 and CDR2 from the germline V gene are SQVTM and ANQGSEA. The CDR3 contains 14 residues. CDR3: CSVEGAGNYNEQFF. CDR3 sequence (DNA): TGCAGCGTTGAAGGGGCAGGGAACTACAATGAGCAGTTCTTC.

The rearrangement joins TRBV9 to TRBJ2-1; 8 positions agree with TRBD2. Trimming cost V 3 bases and J 5 bases; bases outside gene matches: 4. Germline V gene data show CDR1 as SGDLS and CDR2 as YYNGEE. This CDR3 is 14 amino acids long. The CDR3 loop is CASSGLAGNNEQFF. CDR3 DNA: TGTGCCAGCAGCGGATTAGCGGGAAACAATGAGCAGTTCTTC.

The chain combines TRBV7-6 with TRBJ2-1; TRBD2 matches at 11 bases. Germline V gene sequence: CDR1 SGHVS, CDR2 FNYEAQ. The CDR3 runs to 16 residues. The trim removed 1 base at V and 5 bases at J, leaving 4 bases unmatched. The chain's CDR3 is CASSLVTSGRNNEQFF. CDR3 nucleotide sequence: TGTGCCAGCAGCTTAGTCACTAGCGGGAGAAACAATGAGCAGTTCTTC.

This clone has just one count. This chain uses TRBV5-1 with TRBJ2-1; 9 nucleotides line up with TRBD2. The CDR3 length is 18 residues. The V segment lost 10 bases and the J segment 4 bases; nucleotides outside the gene matches: 21. The germline gives CDR1 SGHRS, CDR2 YFSETQ. This CDR3 is CACKPGLAVPSPYNEQFF. CDR3 bases: TGCGCCTGCAAGCCGGGACTAGCCGTACCTAGCCCGTACAATGAGCAGTTCTTC.

The chain has TRBV2 and TRBJ2-1; D call uncertain. The V gene lost 2 bases and the J gene lost 5 bases, with 13 bases spanning the gap. This CDR3 has 15 residues. Germline CDR1 reads SNHLY; CDR2 reads FYNNEI. The CDR3 DNA is TGTGCCAGCAGTGAATGGCGCTTGAACAACAATGAGCAGTTCTTC. Amino acid sequence: CASSEWRLNNNEQFF.